This T cell receptor beta chain emerged from a study of HIV-infected patients and healthy controls. A single record per CDR3 protein comes from TCRdb applying MiXCR to the 5' RACE reads. Of about 64,000 distinct CDR3 sequences in the sample, approximately 21% were seen once. This receptor was taken from a human donor in good health. What was sequenced was CD4+ T cells from blood.

CDR3 in amino acids: CASRGLLSDTQYF. CDR3 nucleotides: TGTGCCAGCAGAGGACTACTTTCCGATACGCAGTATTTT. V is TRBV6-2 or TRBV6-3 and J is TRBJ2-3; a weak D match, TRBD2 (6 bases). Trimming removed 6 bases at V and 6 bases at J, with 13 bases between. The CDR3 sequence is 13 residues long. Germline V gene sequence: CDR1 MNHEY, CDR2 SVGEGT.